The present T cell receptor (beta chain) was sequenced within a study of identical twins. Study conclusions and caveats: Where out-of-frame alpha sequences were twin-shared, they showed excess low generation probability. Excess sharing between twins was weaker in beta out-of-frame sequences. Invariant populations such as MAIT and iNKT cells could partly muddle zero-insertion analyses.

Comment on this clonotype: Its antigen is currently unknown.

TCRdb ran MiXCR on the 5' RACE reads and lists one entry per CDR3 protein. The sample carries some 600,000 distinct CDR3 sequences, 7.1% recorded once. Per the germline V gene, CDR1 is LNHDA and CDR2 is SQIVND (reference sequence). This CDR3 is 15 amino acids long. The V gene lost 10 bases and the J gene lost 1 base, with 16 bases spanning the gap. Healthy Caucasians, and only they, were the donors. A further study also used this sample, focusing on yellow fever vaccine responses in identical twins.

This receptor was taken from a woman between 18 and 29 years old in good health. Sequencing was performed on PBMCs. The chain has TRBV19 and TRBJ2-2; D is unclear. The CDR3 spells CATAPWTGNTGELFF. In DNA, the CDR3 is TGTGCCACCGCGCCGTGGACCGGGAACACCGGGGAGCTGTTTTTT.